These T cell receptor beta chains were read from a single sample in a study of CD8 T cells in ankylosing spondylitis. Each CDR3 protein gets one entry after TCRdb re-called the 5' RACE reads with MiXCR. The sample lists roughly 42,000 distinct CDR3 sequences; roughly 2.5% were seen once. The sequencing sample was made of blood, either unsorted or a sorted T cell fraction (not recorded which). The receptors originated from a male donor with ankylosing spondylitis or in good health (not recorded which). The CDR3 runs from the conserved cysteine through the conserved F or W. A D gene is named only where the DNA matches it firmly. Not all rows give a size; the values are once, few, many and, for expanded clones, a class.

>TRBJ2-7|TRBD2|many|TRBV9
CASSLGTSGRVNEQYF
TGTGCCAGCAGCCTAGGGACTAGCGGGAGAGTCAACGAGCAGTACTTC
>TRBJ1-2|TRBD1|many|TRBV9
CASSVVAGGSYGYTF
TGTGCCAGCAGCGTAGTAGCAGGGGGCAGCTATGGCTACACCTTC
>TRBJ2-5|NA|many|TRBV9
CASSLQGEGTQYF
TGTGCCAGCAGCCTCCAGGGGGAGGGGACCCAGTACTTC
>TRBJ2-1|NA|many|TRBV9
CASSPLGSSRDEQFF
TGTGCCAGCAGCCCTCTCGGGTCCTCCAGGGATGAGCAGTTCTTC
>TRBJ2-1|NA|NA|TRBV9
CASSVAVGTGWNEQFF
TGTGCCAGCAGCGTAGCGGTGGGAACTGGCTGGAATGAGCAGTTCTTC
>TRBJ2-1|NA|many|TRBV9
CASSVVVGPYNEQFF
TGTGCCAGCAGCGTAGTAGTAGGCCCCTACAATGAGCAGTTCTTC
>TRBJ2-2|NA|many|TRBV9
CASSVGTVTSPGELFF
TGTGCCAGCAGCGTAGGCACGGTGACTTCCCCCGGGGAGCTGTTTTTT
>TRBJ1-4|TRBD1|few|TRBV9
CASSLRDSENREKLFF
TGTGCCAGCAGCCTCCGGGACAGCGAAAATCGGGAAAAACTGTTTTTT
>TRBJ2-3|TRBD2|many|TRBV9
CASSQSGRGTDTQYF
TGTGCCAGCAGCCAGAGCGGGAGGGGCACAGATACGCAGTATTTT
>TRBJ2-3|NA|NA|TRBV9
CASSYGDVPDTQYF
TGTGCCAGCAGCTACGGGGACGTTCCAGATACGCAGTATTTT
>TRBJ2-1|TRBD1|many|TRBV9
CASSVRTGEDNEQFF
TGTGCCAGCAGCGTACGGACAGGGGAAGACAATGAGCAGTTCTTC
>TRBJ2-7|NA|many|TRBV9
CASSVGGDYEQYF
TGTGCCAGCAGCGTTGGCGGGGACTACGAGCAGTACTTC
>TRBJ2-5|NA|many|TRBV9
CASSEGVAGSQETQYF
TGTGCCAGCAGCGAGGGGGTAGCGGGTTCACAAGAGACCCAGTACTTC
>TRBJ2-2|TRBD2|many|TRBV9
CASSEPAGGLTGELFF
TGTGCCAGCAGCGAGCCGGCGGGAGGGCTCACCGGGGAGCTGTTTTTT
>TRBJ1-3|NA|many|TRBV5-1
CANVGQKLSSGNTIYF
TGCGCCAACGTAGGACAGAAACTCTCCTCTGGAAACACCATATATTTT
>TRBJ2-7|NA|many|TRBV9
CASSVGVRAPTGYEQYF
TGTGCCAGCAGCGTAGGAGTCAGGGCCCCGACGGGCTACGAGCAGTACTTC
>TRBJ2-1|TRBD1|many|TRBV9
CASSVGQGPDEQFF
TGTGCCAGCAGCGTTGGACAGGGCCCCGATGAGCAGTTCTTC
>TRBJ2-5|NA|many|TRBV9
CASSHRDAWTETQYF
TGTGCCAGCAGCCACCGGGACGCCTGGACCGAGACCCAGTACTTC
>TRBJ2-7|TRBD2|many|TRBV9
CASSVSTPGLAGLADEQYF
TGTGCCAGCAGCGTAAGCACCCCCGGATTAGCGGGATTGGCCGACGAGCAGTACTTC
>TRBJ2-1|NA|many|TRBV9
CASSVASVGWNEQFF
TGTGCCAGCAGCGTAGCGAGCGTCGGGTGGAATGAGCAGTTCTTC
>TRBJ2-2|TRBD2|many|TRBV9
CASSVGLAGNTGELFF
TGTGCCAGCAGCGTAGGCCTAGCGGGAAACACCGGGGAGCTGTTTTTT
>TRBJ2-2|NA|many|TRBV21-1
CASSRTVAGEQHGELFF
TGTGCCAGCAGTAGGACGGTGGCGGGAGAGCAGCATGGGGAGCTGTTTTTT
>TRBJ2-1|NA|many|TRBV9
CASSVELDEQFF
TGTGCCAGCAGCGTAGAACTAGATGAGCAGTTCTTC
>TRBJ1-2|NA|many|TRBV9
CASSVDPGTDYGYTF
TGTGCCAGCAGCGTAGATCCAGGGACTGACTATGGCTACACCTTC
>TRBJ2-3|NA|many|TRBV9
CASSVDSAVDTQYF
TGTGCCAGCAGCGTAGATTCGGCGGTAGATACGCAGTATTTT
>TRBJ2-1|NA|many|TRBV9
CASSVEGGHAREQFF
TGTGCCAGCAGCGTAGAGGGGGGACACGCAAGAGAGCAGTTCTTC
>TRBJ2-1|TRBD2|many|TRBV9
CASSVGLAGGGDEQFF
TGTGCCAGCAGCGTAGGACTAGCGGGAGGGGGGGATGAGCAGTTCTTC
>TRBJ1-2|TRBD1|many|TRBV9
CASSAGQAIYGYTF
TGTGCCAGCAGCGCGGGACAGGCGATCTATGGCTACACCTTC
>TRBJ2-6|TRBD2|NA|TRBV9
CASSRTLAGSSGANVLTF
TGTGCCAGCAGCCGAACGCTAGCGGGGAGCTCTGGGGCCAACGTCCTGACTTTC
>TRBJ1-2|NA|many|TRBV9
CASSLGLTGYGYTF
TGTGCCAGCAGCTTAGGTCTAACCGGCTATGGCTACACCTTC
>TRBJ1-2|NA|many|TRBV9
CASSKDRFYGYTF
TGTGCCAGCAGCAAAGACAGGTTCTATGGCTACACCTTC
>TRBJ2-7|TRBD2|many|TRBV9
CASSARGTTYEQYF
TGTGCCAGCAGCGCGCGGGGGACCACCTACGAGCAGTACTTC
>TRBJ2-1|TRBD2|many|TRBV9
CASSTWGLANNEQFF
TGTGCCAGCAGCACATGGGGACTAGCGAACAATGAGCAGTTCTTC
>TRBJ2-3|TRBD2|many|TRBV9
CASSVVSGGTDTQYF
TGTGCCAGCAGCGTGGTAAGCGGGGGCACAGATACGCAGTATTTT
>TRBJ2-1|TRBD2|many|TRBV9
CASSVGSGLAYNEQFF
TGTGCCAGCAGCGTAGGGTCGGGACTAGCGTACAATGAGCAGTTCTTC
>TRBJ1-6|TRBD1|many|TRBV9
CASSTRQGRNSPLHF
TGTGCCAGCAGCACCCGACAGGGCCGGAATTCACCCCTCCACTTT
>TRBJ2-2|TRBD1|many|TRBV9
CASSGGTGDTGELFF
TGTGCCAGCAGCGGGGGGACAGGGGATACCGGGGAGCTGTTTTTT
>TRBJ2-1|NA|many|TRBV9
CASNPYPENEQFF
TGTGCCAGCAACCCCTATCCAGAGAATGAGCAGTTCTTC
>TRBJ1-1|TRBD1|many|TRBV9
CASSVGQSGTEAFF
TGTGCCAGCAGCGTGGGACAGTCGGGAACTGAAGCTTTCTTT
>TRBJ2-7|TRBD1|many|TRBV9
CASSVARDSSYEQYF
TGTGCCAGCAGCGTAGCTCGGGACAGCTCCTACGAGCAGTACTTC
>TRBJ2-7|NA|many|TRBV9
CASSVVSGPIYEQYF
TGTGCCAGCAGCGTAGTTAGCGGCCCGATCTACGAGCAGTACTTC
>TRBJ2-7|NA|many|TRBV9
CASSVGDGKQYF
TGTGCCAGCAGCGTGGGGGATGGAAAGCAGTACTTC
>TRBJ2-4|TRBD2|many|TRBV9
CASSVSLGLAAKNIQYF
TGTGCCAGCAGCGTAAGCCTGGGACTAGCGGCCAAAAACATTCAGTACTTC
>TRBJ2-1|TRBD1|many|TRBV9
CASSVAWDSSYNEQFF
TGTGCCAGCAGCGTAGCTTGGGACAGCTCCTACAATGAGCAGTTCTTC
>TRBJ2-2|NA|many|TRBV9
CASSEAAAGELFF
TGTGCCAGCAGCGAGGCCGCGGCCGGGGAGCTGTTTTTT
>TRBJ2-2|TRBD2|many|TRBV9
CASSGGLAGVSTGELFF
TGTGCCAGCAGCGGGGGACTAGCGGGAGTTAGTACCGGGGAGCTGTTTTTT
>TRBJ1-6|NA|many|TRBV9
CASSARGVTSPLHF
TGTGCCAGCAGCGCTAGAGGGGTAACGTCACCCCTCCACTTT
>TRBJ2-1|TRBD2|many|TRBV9
CASSVVFGLAGEYNEQFF
TGTGCCAGCAGCGTAGTGTTCGGACTAGCGGGAGAGTACAATGAGCAGTTCTTC